This TCR beta chain originates from a study of somatic mutations in cytotoxic T cells in rheumatoid arthritis. Study overall: Flow-sorting brought some V beta antibody-stained T-cell populations to nearly 100% purity, V beta1+ cells sequenced for TCRB among them. Study-level findings and limits: The authors did not adjust the slight TRBV07 underrepresentation in rheumatoid arthritis patients for multiple comparisons. The study found no significant difference in CD8+ T-cell clonality between rheumatoid arthritis patients and age-matched healthy controls.

The CDR3 spans 14 residues. V lost 4 bases to trimming and J lost 1 base, with 12 bases between them. Germline V CDR1 and CDR2: SGHRS, YFSETQ. This clone was seen only a few times. Its antigen is undetermined. Original handling: Patient CD8+ clones above 1% seldom matched published virus-specific TCRB sequences. Profiling relied on immunoSEQ multiplex PCR, and the TCRdb table lists in-frame clones only, not all of them. V, J and clone size were drawn from that table, and D and trimming were deduced from the DNA. The table records roughly 4,000 clones, roughly four fifths of them present only once. The source material was CD8+ T cells sorted from blood. The receptor was derived from an adult with rheumatoid arthritis. The chain has TRBV5-1 and TRBJ2-7; D gene unclear. CDR3 sequence reads: CASSKTDDSYEQYF. The CDR3 nucleotides are TGCGCCAGCAGCAAAACGGACGATTCCTACGAGCAGTACTTC.